This is a list of T cell receptor beta chains from one sample in a study of blood T cell repertoires in COVID-19. Here immunoSEQ multiplex PCR was the method, and the copy in TCRdb shows in-frame clones only, minus some. The profile shows fewer than 150,000 clones, around nine tenths of them singletons. The sequenced material came from peripheral blood. Receptors were obtained from a woman in her forties with acute or convalescent COVID-19. CDR3s include the opening cysteine and the closing phenylalanine or tryptophan. The D gene is left open where the match is weak. Clone size, where shown, is once, few, many, or a class for clones that have expanded.

clone size	D gene	V gene	J gene	CDR3 DNA	CDR3 protein
few	TRBD1	TRBV3-1/TRBV3-2	TRBJ1-4	TGTGCCAGCAGTTCCTCCGCCGACGGACAGGAGGGGGAGGAAAAACTGTTTTTT	CASSSSADGQEGEEKLFF
NA	NA	TRBV23-1	TRBJ2-1	TGCGCCAGCAGTCAATCTTTACAAAACAGGCACACCTCCTACAATGAGCAGTTCTTC	CASSQSLQNRHTSYNEQFF
NA	NA	TRBV6-6	TRBJ2-7	TGTGCCAGCAGTTACCCGGAATCCGACAGGACGCAGCAGTACTTC	CASSYPESDRTQQYF
NA	NA	TRBV5-1	TRBJ1-4	TGCGCCAGCAGTCGGACAGATCCTAATGAAAAACTGTTTTTT	CASSRTDPNEKLFF
once	TRBD1	TRBV14	TRBJ1-5	TGTGCCAGCAGGTTCCCGGGACAGGGAACCAAGCAGCCCCAGCATTTT	CASRFPGQGTKQPQHF
NA	NA	TRBV30	TRBJ2-5	TGTGCCTGGAGCCCCGGGACGACGCGGGGGACCCAGTACTTC	CAWSPGTTRGTQYF
NA	NA	TRBV4-3	TRBJ1-1	TGCGCCAGCAGCCAAGATTTTGCAGGATACACTGAAGCTTTCTTT	CASSQDFAGYTEAFF
once	TRBD1	TRBV4-1	TRBJ2-3	TGCGCCAGCAGCCAAGAATTTGGACAGGGTCCAGATACGCAGTATTTT	CASSQEFGQGPDTQYF
NA	TRBD2	TRBV6-2/TRBV6-3	TRBJ2-3	TGTGCCAGCAGTTACCCTGCGGGAGGGTTCACAGATACGCAGTATTTT	CASSYPAGGFTDTQYF
NA	NA	TRBV9	TRBJ1-1	TGTGCCAGCAGCGTATTGTTATGGACACAGTTAAACACTGAAGCTTTCTTT	CASSVLLWTQLNTEAFF
NA	NA	TRBV30	TRBJ1-1	TGTGCCTGGAGTAAGTCAGGGGAGAACACTGAAGCTTTCTTT	CAWSKSGENTEAFF
NA	NA	TRBV27	TRBJ1-3	TGTGCCAGCACGGCCGTTTCCGAGGCCTACGGAAACACCATATATTTT	CASTAVSEAYGNTIYF
NA	NA	TRBV21-1	TRBJ1-1	TGTGCCAGCAGCCGTCGGGACAGGTTGAACACTGAAGCTTTCTTT	CASSRRDRLNTEAFF
NA	TRBD2	TRBV6-2/TRBV6-3	TRBJ2-1	TGTGCCAGCAGTTTGCCTTTAGCGGGGCCCGGTGAGCAGTTCTTC	CASSLPLAGPGEQFF
NA	NA	TRBV21-1	TRBJ2-1	TGTGCCAGCAGCAGTCGGACTAGCGAGGCCAATGAGCAGTTCTTC	CASSSRTSEANEQFF
NA	TRBD2	TRBV19	TRBJ2-7	TGTGCCAGTAGTTCGAGACTAGCTCGGGACTACGAGCAGTACTTC	CASSSRLARDYEQYF
NA	NA	TRBV19	TRBJ1-5	TGTGCCAGTAGTTGGTGGGGAGATAGCAATCAGCCCCAGCATTTT	CASSWWGDSNQPQHF
NA	TRBD1	TRBV5-1	TRBJ2-7	TGCGCCAGCAGCCCTACCCGACAGGGAAGTCCCTACGAGCAGTACTTC	CASSPTRQGSPYEQYF
NA	NA	TRBV10-3	TRBJ1-6	TGTGCCATCAGGGGAAACTCGGGGAATTCACCCCTCCACTTT	CAIRGNSGNSPLHF
NA	TRBD1	TRBV6-1	TRBJ2-7	TGTGCCAGCAGTGAAAAACAGGGGGCTTTCGAGCAGTACTTC	CASSEKQGAFEQYF
few	NA	TRBV28	TRBJ2-1	TGTGCCAGCAGTTCGCTAGGGGATAATGAGCAGTTCTTC	CASSSLGDNEQFF
NA	NA	TRBV5-1	TRBJ2-7	TGCGCCAGCAGCTATACAGGGGGCAACAGCGGGAGGGCCGAGCAGTACTTC	CASSYTGGNSGRAEQYF
NA	TRBD1	TRBV6-2/TRBV6-3	TRBJ1-5	TGTGCCAGCAGTTACGGAAGGAGGGGACAGTCGAAACAGCCCCAGCATTTT	CASSYGRRGQSKQPQHF
NA	NA	TRBV18	TRBJ1-4	TGTGCCAGCTCACCACGCACAGCCCAAGGTGAAAAACTGTTTTTT	CASSPRTAQGEKLFF
few	NA	TRBV5-6	TRBJ1-1	TGTGCCAGCAACGGGGGTTCGAACACTGAAGCTTTCTTT	CASNGGSNTEAFF
NA	TRBD2	TRBV7-3	TRBJ2-1	TGTGCCAGCAGCCCTACTAGCGGCTCCTACAATGAGCAGTTCTTC	CASSPTSGSYNEQFF
NA	TRBD1	TRBV7-2	TRBJ1-2	TGTGCCAGCAGCACTCGGACAGGGAACGGCTACACCTTC	CASSTRTGNGYTF
NA	TRBD2	TRBV4-3	TRBJ2-2	TGCGCCAGCAGCCAAGATCGGAGCGGGAGTACCGGGGAGCTGTTTTTT	CASSQDRSGSTGELFF
NA	TRBD1	TRBV7-2	TRBJ1-2	TGTGCCAGCAGCTTAGCGGCAGGGGGCGCAAATAACGGCTACACCTTC	CASSLAAGGANNGYTF
NA	NA	TRBV4-1	TRBJ1-4	TGCGCCAGCAGCCAAGTGTCCGGGTCTGAAAAACTGTTTTTT	CASSQVSGSEKLFF
NA	TRBD1	TRBV10-3	TRBJ2-7	TGTGCCATCGGTTTGAGGACAGGGTTTACCTACGAGCAGTACTTC	CAIGLRTGFTYEQYF
NA	TRBD1	TRBV11-3	TRBJ2-3	TGTGCCAGCAGCTTAGGGGCAGGGGGCCAAGATACGCAGTATTTT	CASSLGAGGQDTQYF
NA	TRBD1	TRBV9	TRBJ2-5	TGTGCCAGCAGCGTAGGGACAGGGGTCCCTCGGACCCAGTACTTC	CASSVGTGVPRTQYF
NA	NA	TRBV7-2	TRBJ1-1	TGTGCCAGCAGCGAAGGTTGGGGGCAAGGGACTGAAGCTTTCTTT	CASSEGWGQGTEAFF
NA	TRBD2	TRBV3-1/TRBV3-2	TRBJ2-1	TGTGCCAGCAGCCAAGGGCGGGGGGGCTGGAATGAGCAGTTCTTC	CASSQGRGGWNEQFF
NA	NA	TRBV7-2	TRBJ2-5	TGTGCCAGCAGCTTAGGGGGCGGACCACAAGAGACCCAGTACTTC	CASSLGGGPQETQYF
once	TRBD2	TRBV12-3/TRBV12-4	TRBJ2-4	TGTGCCAGCAGTTTCCGGGGAGGGTACATTCAGTACTTC	CASSFRGGYIQYF
NA	NA	TRBV30	TRBJ1-2	TGTGCCTGGCTCCTACCAGGGACCCTCAGGGGCTATGGCTACACCTTC	CAWLLPGTLRGYGYTF
NA	NA	TRBV7-8	TRBJ1-6	TGTGCCAGCAGCTTAGAGGGAACAGGAAGGTTGCCCCACTTT	CASSLEGTGRLPHF
NA	TRBD2	TRBV9	TRBJ2-3	TGTGCCAGCATGCCGGGGGGGCCCCCAGATACGCAGTATTTT	CASMPGGPPDTQYF